One sample yielded the 14 T cell receptor beta chains listed below, sequenced in a study of blood T cell repertoires in COVID-19. TCRdb's table, derived via immunoSEQ multiplex PCR, lists solely in-frame clones and lacks some. The sample has over 55,000 clones, over 80% seen once; the top ten hold just over 8%. Sequenced material: peripheral blood. The receptors shown here come from a man between 45 and 60 years old with active COVID-19.

The chain recombines TRBV24-1 with TRBJ1-2, with D possibly matching TRBD1 (5 bases). The CDR3 has 18 residues. V lost 3 bases and J lost 5, with 24 bases in between. The germline gives CDR1 KGHDR, CDR2 SFDVKD. The CDR3 DNA reads TGTGCCACCAGTGATCCAGCTTCCTCCGAACAGGACCATTATGGCTACACCTTC. This encodes CATSDPASSEQDHYGYTF.

V and J are TRBV11-2 and TRBJ2-7; 8 positions match TRBD1. With 2 bases clipped from V and 2 bases from J, the junction kept 5 bases outside the gene matches. CDR3 length equals 15 residues. Germline values: CDR1 SGHAT, CDR2 FQNNGV. In DNA, the CDR3 is TGTGCCAGCAGCTTACAACAGGGGGGACCCTACGAGCAGTACTTC. Amino acid sequence: CASSLQQGGPYEQYF. Filled out from reference TRBV11-2 and TRBJ2-7, the complete variable domain reads EAGVAQSPRYKIIEKRQSVAFWCNPISGHATLYWYQQILGQGPKLLIQFQNNGVVDDSQLPKDRFSAERLKGVDSTLKIQPAKLEDSAVYLCASSLQQGGPYEQYFGPGTRLTVT.

This sequence joins TRBV3-1 (or the pseudogene TRBV3-2) and TRBJ2-1; 13 bases line up with TRBD2. Germline V lookup: CDR1 LGHDT, CDR2 YNNKEL (reference sequence). This CDR3 is 17 amino acids long. V trimming: 2 bases; J trimming: 6 bases; junction bases outside the gene matches: 7. The CDR3 sequence is CASSQPLLAGGRNEQFF. DNA of the CDR3: TGTGCCAGCAGCCAACCGCTACTAGCGGGGGGGCGCAATGAGCAGTTCTTC.

This clone was picked up a small number of times. The chain joins TRBV27 to TRBJ1-5; TRBD1 agrees at 9 bases. V was clipped by 6 bases and J by 0 bases; unmatched bases: 6. This CDR3 has 16 amino acids. The germline gives CDR1 MNHEY, CDR2 SMNVEV (reference sequence). The CDR3 loop is CASRPGQGHSNQPQHF. In nucleotides, the CDR3 is TGTGCCAGCAGGCCGGGACAGGGTCATAGCAATCAGCCCCAGCATTTT.

The chain recombines TRBV28 with TRBJ1-2; a possible D gene is TRBD1 (6 bases). The germline V gene encodes CDR1 MDHEN and CDR2 SYDVKM. V lost 1 base and J lost 6, with 12 bases in between. This CDR3 is built from 14 residues. The CDR3 region has the DNA TGTGCCAGCAGTTTATCACGGGGGGCGCATGGCTACACCTTC. It yields the protein CASSLSRGAHGYTF.

The chain uses TRBV19 and TRBJ2-5; D is perhaps TRBD2 (7 bases). With 3 bases removed from V and 5 bases from J, the gap between germline ends came to 16 bases. The germline gives CDR1 LNHDA, CDR2 SQIVND (reference sequence). The CDR3 is 15 residues long. The DNA of the CDR3 is TGTGCCAGTAGTATCGGGGGGCGGTTGATGGAGACCCAGTACTTC. Protein sequence: CASSIGGRLMETQYF. Combining the CDR3 with reference TRBV19 and TRBJ2-5 gives the whole variable domain DGGITQSPKYLFRKEGQNVTLSCEQNLNHDAMYWYRQDPGQGLRLIYYSQIVNDFQKGDIAEGYSVSREKKESFPLTVTSAQKNPTAFYLCASSIGGRLMETQYFGPGTRLLVL.

This sequence joins TRBV19 and TRBJ2-1; 15 nucleotides line up with TRBD2. V lost 3 bases to trimming and J lost 9 bases; unmatched junction nucleotides: 3. Germline lookup yields CDR1 LNHDA and CDR2 SQIVND (reference sequence). The CDR3 has 15 residues. CDR3 sequence: CASSIGTSGGIEQFF. The CDR3 DNA reads as TGTGCCAGTAGTATCGGGACTAGCGGGGGGATTGAGCAGTTCTTC. Full variable domain (remainder filled in from reference TRBV19 and TRBJ2-1): DGGITQSPKYLFRKEGQNVTLSCEQNLNHDAMYWYRQDPGQGLRLIYYSQIVNDFQKGDIAEGYSVSREKKESFPLTVTSAQKNPTAFYLCASSIGTSGGIEQFFGPGTRLTVL.

The chain joins TRBV7-3 to TRBJ1-6; D might be TRBD1 (5 bases). Trimming shortened V by 5 bases and J by 7 bases, and 12 bases separated the two germline ends. The CDR3 is 14 amino acids. Per germline, CDR1 SGHTA and CDR2 FQGTGA. The CDR3, as DNA: TGTGCCAGCAGCCCCGGGGGAGGAAATTCACCCCTCCACTTT. Its translation is CASSPGGGNSPLHF.

V gene TRBV29-1 combines with J gene TRBJ1-1; 12 bases are shared with TRBD1. J lost 4 bases, V lost 4 bases, and 10 bases had no gene match. This CDR3 has 16 amino acids. Germline-derived CDR1 and CDR2 are SQVTM and ANQGSEA. CDR3 bases: TGCAGCGTTGCTGCCGGGACAGGGGGCATCGTCACTGAAGCTTTCTTT. This sequence encodes CSVAAGTGGIVTEAFF.

This CDR3 is CASSVAGSGGYYGYTF. Here the CDR3 DNA reads TGTGCCAGCAGCGTAGCCGGGTCAGGGGGCTACTATGGCTACACCTTC. This sequence joins TRBV9 and TRBJ1-2, with 8 bases fitting TRBD1. Germline values: CDR1 SGDLS, CDR2 YYNGEE. The CDR3 is 16 residues long. J was trimmed by 3 bases and V by 0 bases; bases with no gene match: 7.

This chain joins TRBV6-5 and TRBJ1-1, with TRBD1 matching over 8 bases. CDR1 MNHEY and CDR2 SVGAGI come from the germline V gene. The CDR3 has 15 residues. The V gene end was trimmed by 6 bases and the J gene end by 1 base; junction bases not matched to a gene: 7. Written as DNA, the CDR3 is TGTGCCAGCAGCCGGGACAGGAGCCGGAACACTGAAGCTTTCTTT. Encoded protein: CASSRDRSRNTEAFF.

J is TRBJ2-5 and V is TRBV7-6, with TRBD2 identical over 7 bases. The junction had 13 bases not matched to a gene; V was cut back by 3 bases and J by 9 bases. The CDR3 is 15 residues long. Per the germline V gene, CDR1 is SGHVS and CDR2 is FNYEAQ. The CDR3 region is CASSFQTSPGGAQYF. CDR3 bases: TGTGCCAGCAGCTTCCAGACTAGCCCGGGTGGGGCCCAGTACTTC. Full variable domain (outside the CDR3, taken from reference TRBV7-6 and TRBJ2-5): GAGVSQSPRYKVTKRGQDVALRCDPISGHVSLYWYRQALGQGPEFLTYFNYEAQQDKSGLPNDRFSAERPEGSISTLTIQRTEQRDSAMYRCASSFQTSPGGAQYFGPGTRLLVL.

This clone was picked up one time. The chain joins TRBV3-1 (or the pseudogene TRBV3-2) to TRBJ2-1; possible D gene TRBD2, 6 bases. This CDR3 has 13 residues. Germline V gene data show CDR1 as LGHDT and CDR2 as YNNKEL (reference sequence). Trimming removed 1 base at V and 9 bases at J, with 10 bases between. The CDR3 sequence is CASSQVGGREQFF. As DNA, the CDR3 is TGTGCCAGCAGCCAAGTAGGAGGGCGTGAGCAGTTCTTC.

This chain joins TRBV5-1 and TRBJ2-5, with D tentatively TRBD1 (6 bases). V dropped 5 bases and J dropped 2 bases, with 22 bases sitting between them. The CDR3 runs to 17 residues. Germline CDR1 and CDR2: SGHRS and YFSETQ. CDR3 coding DNA: TGCGCCAGCAGGAGGAGGACAGTCCTCAGGCGGCAAGAGACCCAGTACTTC. Its translation: CASRRRTVLRRQETQYF. The variable domain in full, completed from reference TRBV5-1 and TRBJ2-5, reads KAGVTQTPRYLIKTRGQQVTLSCSPISGHRSVSWYQQTPGQGLQFLFEYFSETQRNKGNFPGRFSGRQFSNSRSEMNVSTLELGDSALYLCASRRRTVLRRQETQYFGPGTRLLVL.